The source of this T cell receptor (beta chain) is a study of cytomegalovirus exposure and HLA in healthy donors. The PCR used 60 Vbeta and 13 Jbeta primers. Only in-frame clones appear in the TCRdb table, and some are missing; sequencing was by immunoSEQ multiplex PCR. The repertoire holds under 300,000 clones, with around 65% as singletons. This CDR3 contains 15 residues. CDR1 is LNHDA and CDR2 is SQIVND in the germline V gene (reference sequence). Trimming removed 2 bases from V and 6 bases from J; junction bases left unmatched: 7. What was sequenced was PBMCs. The gene calls are TRBV19 and TRBJ2-1, with 7 bases that match TRBD2. The TCR originated in a female donor in good health and CMV-seronegative. The CDR3 DNA follows: TGTGCCAGTAGTATAACTGCGGCGGGAGCCAATGAGCAGTTCTTC. It encodes CASSITAAGANEQFF.